The subject of this entry is one T cell receptor beta chain. CDR1 and CDR2 (germline): LNHNV, YYDKDF (reference sequence). This CDR3 is built from 15 residues. V lost 4 bases and J 3 bases, leaving 10 bases between the germline ends. Recruitment covered about 25 US areas and drew participants whose ages spanned roughly 18 to 100 years. Participants were placed into cohorts based on the clinical history they reported. During the 2 weeks before they entered the study, exposed participants had met someone with a PCR-confirmed or clinician-diagnosed COVID-19 case. The data were produced by immunoSEQ multiplex PCR, yet TCRdb's version contains in-frame clones alone and is incomplete. The sample comprises approximately 300,000 clones, roughly nine tenths of which are singletons, and roughly 3.6% rests with the top ten. This entry comes from a study of blood T cell repertoires in COVID-19. Turning to the study itself: From the United States, Italy and Spain came samples of acute and convalescent COVID-19.

This clonotype originated in a woman in her 30s who had been exposed to COVID-19. Specimen: PBMCs or T cells enriched from blood (not recorded which). The rearrangement uses TRBV15 and TRBJ1-6; perhaps TRBD1 as D (5 bases). The CDR3: CATSKGNIYNSPLHF. CDR3 nucleotide sequence: TGTGCCACCAGCAAGGGGAATATCTATAATTCACCCCTCCACTTT. Full variable domain (outside the CDR3, taken from reference TRBV15 and TRBJ1-6): DAMVIQNPRYQVTQFGKPVTLSCSQTLNHNVMYWYQQKSSQAPKLLFHYYDKDFNNEADTPDNFQSRRPNTSFCFLDIRSPGLGDTAMYLCATSKGNIYNSPLHFGNGTRLTVT.